A selection of T cell receptor beta chains follows, all from one sample in a study of T cell responses to AZD1222 COVID-19 vaccine. Data came from immunoSEQ multiplex PCR; TCRdb stores just in-frame clones and leaves some out. The sample has around 92,000 clones, roughly 88% seen once. Material: peripheral blood, obtained on day 0 of AZD1222 vaccination. The origin of the receptors is an adult in good health. Each CDR3 is given with its conserved first and last residue. Each record gives: V gene, CDR3 length, J gene, D gene, clone size, CDR3 protein, CDR3 DNA. The D gene is left open where the match is weak. Only some rows state a clone size, as once, few, many or a class for expanded clones.

TRBV19	12	TRBJ1-2	NA	NA	CASSRTDYGYTF	TGTGCCAGTAGTAGGACAGACTATGGCTACACCTTC
TRBV6-5	16	TRBJ2-3	NA	NA	CASSYSGSPSTDTQYF	TGTGCCAGCAGTTACTCGGGAAGTCCTAGCACAGATACGCAGTATTTT
TRBV21-1	15	TRBJ2-2	NA	NA	CASSPRGGYTGELFF	TGTGCCAGCAGCCCGAGGGGGGGGTACACCGGGGAGCTGTTTTTT
TRBV7-9	13	TRBJ1-1	TRBD1	once	CASSRQGATEAFF	TGTGCCAGCAGCCGACAGGGGGCCACTGAAGCTTTCTTT
TRBV18	12	TRBJ2-7	NA	once	CASSPNRYEQYF	TGTGCCAGCTCACCAAACCGCTACGAGCAGTACTTC
TRBV12-3/TRBV12-4	11	TRBJ1-4	NA	NA	CASSSGEKLFF	TGTGCCAGCAGTTCAGGGGAAAAACTGTTTTTT
TRBV12-3/TRBV12-4	13	TRBJ1-2	NA	once	CASSFGRNYGYTF	TGTGCCAGCAGTTTTGGGCGGAACTATGGCTACACCTTC
TRBV5-5	15	TRBJ1-1	NA	few	CASSSPFDLNTEAFF	TGTGCCAGCAGCTCACCGTTCGACTTGAACACTGAAGCTTTCTTT
TRBV27	14	TRBJ2-2	NA	NA	CAVPKCSTQRELFF	TGTGCCGTACCGAAGTGCAGTACCCAGCGGGAGCTGTTTTTT
TRBV9	13	TRBJ1-3	NA	NA	CASSVGGSNTIYF	TGTGCCAGCAGCGTAGGGGGCTCCAACACCATATATTTT
TRBV6-5	16	TRBJ2-5	TRBD2	NA	CASSYRRAAGVQTQYF	TGTGCCAGCAGTTACCGTCGAGCCGCGGGGGTACAGACCCAGTACTTC
TRBV11-3	12	TRBJ1-1	TRBD1	NA	CASSLGTGEAFF	TGTGCCAGCAGCTTAGGGACAGGGGAGGCTTTCTTT
TRBV5-6	17	TRBJ1-1	NA	NA	CASSLYSTVNMNTEAFF	TGTGCCAGCAGCTTGTATTCCACAGTCAATATGAACACTGAAGCTTTCTTT
TRBV5-5	16	TRBJ1-4	NA	NA	CASSSAGAATNEKLFF	TGTGCCAGCAGCTCTGCCGGGGCAGCAACTAATGAAAAACTGTTTTTT
TRBV9	14	TRBJ2-3	TRBD2	NA	CASSTSGNTDTQYF	TGTGCCAGCAGTACTAGCGGAAACACAGATACGCAGTATTTT
TRBV12-5	19	TRBJ2-3	TRBD2	NA	CASVTSGGSLREFTDTQYF	TGTGCTAGTGTGACCTCCGGGGGGAGTCTGAGGGAGTTCACAGATACGCAGTATTTT
TRBV9	15	TRBJ2-7	TRBD1	NA	CASSPRDRGSYEQYF	TGTGCCAGCAGCCCCCGGGACAGGGGATCCTACGAGCAGTACTTC
TRBV7-7	14	TRBJ2-2	TRBD1	NA	CASSLDRGSGELFF	TGTGCTAGCAGCCTGGACAGGGGCTCCGGGGAGCTGTTTTTT
TRBV11-3	14	TRBJ2-1	NA	NA	CASSFRQGSYEQFF	TGTGCCAGCAGCTTCAGGCAGGGTAGCTATGAGCAGTTCTTC
TRBV5-1	14	TRBJ1-1	NA	once	CASSFTTPGTEAFF	TGCGCCAGCAGCTTTACAACCCCCGGGACGGAAGCTTTCTTT
TRBV30	12	TRBJ1-2	TRBD1	few	CATGQSNYGYTF	TGTGCGACGGGACAGTCTAACTATGGCTACACCTTC
TRBV6-5	15	TRBJ2-1	TRBD2	NA	CASKTSGGWYNEQFF	TGTGCCAGCAAGACTAGCGGGGGATGGTACAATGAGCAGTTCTTC
TRBV5-1	14	TRBJ2-7	NA	NA	CASSHGEGRSSQYF	TGCGCCAGCAGCCACGGCGAGGGGCGGTCAAGCCAGTACTTC
TRBV19	16	TRBJ1-6	NA	NA	CASSIGTGYWGSPLHF	TGTGCCAGTAGTATAGGAACAGGATACTGGGGGTCACCCCTCCACTTT
TRBV18	16	TRBJ1-2	TRBD1	few	CASSPPAQTGRVGYTF	TGTGCCAGCTCACCACCGGCTCAGACAGGGCGGGTTGGCTACACCTTC
TRBV7-2	15	TRBJ1-2	NA	NA	CASSLVAWNQDGYTF	TGTGCCAGCAGCTTAGTAGCCTGGAATCAGGATGGCTACACCTTC
TRBV5-1	13	TRBJ1-6	NA	NA	CASSLEYNSPLHF	TGCGCCAGCAGCTTAGAATATAATTCACCCCTCCACTTT
TRBV6-4	18	TRBJ1-2	TRBD1	NA	CASSDSKIPGQGVRGYTF	TGTGCCAGCAGTGACTCGAAAATCCCGGGACAGGGGGTTCGCGGCTACACCTTC
TRBV19	11	TRBJ2-1	NA	NA	CASSILREQFF	TGTGCCAGTAGTATCTTGAGGGAGCAGTTCTTC
TRBV10-3	15	TRBJ2-1	TRBD1	once	CAISPGTGGYNEQFF	TGTGCCATCAGTCCTGGGACAGGGGGTTACAATGAGCAGTTCTTC
TRBV28	16	TRBJ1-5	TRBD1	NA	CASSPGGQQNRAPQHF	TGTGCCAGCAGTCCCGGGGGACAGCAGAATAGGGCGCCCCAGCATTTT
TRBV6-5	14	TRBJ2-3	NA	NA	CASRPGSTTDTQYF	TGTGCCAGCAGGCCCGGGAGCACCACAGATACGCAGTATTTT
TRBV28	15	TRBJ2-3	NA	NA	CASSPPRPSTDTQYF	TGTGCCAGCAGCCCTCCCCGGCCAAGCACAGATACGCAGTATTTT
TRBV3-1/TRBV3-2	13	TRBJ2-3	NA	NA	CASSNGNGDTQYF	TGTGCCAGCAGCAATGGGAACGGAGATACGCAGTATTTT
TRBV5-4	14	TRBJ1-4	TRBD1	NA	CASSSRQGNEKLFF	TGTGCCAGCAGCTCGCGACAGGGTAATGAAAAACTGTTTTTT
TRBV10-3	13	TRBJ1-3	NA	NA	CATWVGSGNTIYF	TGTGCCACTTGGGTGGGCTCTGGAAACACCATATATTTT
TRBV27	18	TRBJ2-5	TRBD2	NA	CASSSRDFGGGATETQYF	TGTGCCAGCAGTTCCCGTGACTTCGGCGGGGGGGCCACCGAGACCCAGTACTTC
TRBV5-5	17	TRBJ2-7	NA	NA	CASSLDGTAPPRNEQYF	TGTGCCAGCAGCTTGGATGGCACGGCACCCCCTAGAAACGAGCAGTACTTC
TRBV7-3	14	TRBJ1-3	NA	NA	CASSFGGHGNTIYF	TGTGCCAGCAGCTTCGGGGGGCATGGAAACACCATATATTTT
TRBV25-1	14	TRBJ2-5	NA	NA	CASSEHYQAETQYF	TGTGCCAGCAGTGAACATTATCAGGCGGAGACCCAGTACTTC
TRBV9	15	TRBJ2-2	NA	NA	CASSVAGGWAGELFF	TGTGCCAGCAGCGTAGCTGGGGGTTGGGCCGGGGAGCTGTTTTTT
TRBV7-3	16	TRBJ1-1	NA	NA	CASSLAPLRSGTEAFF	TGTGCCAGCAGCTTAGCGCCCCTCAGATCGGGCACTGAAGCTTTCTTT
TRBV12-3/TRBV12-4	13	TRBJ1-5	NA	NA	CASSPPGNQPQHF	TGTGCCAGCAGCCCACCAGGGAATCAGCCCCAGCATTTT
TRBV7-2	13	TRBJ1-3	NA	NA	CASSPGLGDTIYF	TGTGCCAGCAGCCCAGGACTGGGGGACACCATATATTTT
TRBV5-8	14	TRBJ2-3	NA	NA	CASSAGQLTDTQYF	TGTGCCAGCAGCGCGGGACAGCTAACAGATACGCAGTATTTT
TRBV9	15	TRBJ2-5	NA	NA	CASSVAPRSQETQYF	TGTGCCAGCAGCGTAGCTCCCAGGAGCCAAGAGACCCAGTACTTC
TRBV27	13	TRBJ1-2	TRBD1	NA	CASRPQGGYGYTF	TGTGCCAGCAGACCACAGGGGGGCTATGGCTACACCTTC
TRBV18	14	TRBJ1-5	TRBD1	NA	CASSQGPDRASQHF	TGTGCCAGCTCACAGGGCCCCGACAGGGCGTCCCAGCATTTT
TRBV7-8	13	TRBJ1-3	NA	NA	CASSRGTGNTIYF	TGTGCCAGCAGCCGAGGAACTGGAAACACCATATATTTT
TRBV11-2	14	TRBJ2-3	NA	NA	CASSLVLGPGGQYF	TGTGCCAGCAGCTTAGTCCTGGGTCCGGGTGGGCAGTATTTT
TRBV10-3	13	TRBJ1-1	NA	once	CAIKVQGNTEAFF	TGTGCCATCAAGGTTCAGGGGAACACTGAAGCTTTCTTT
TRBV19	15	TRBJ2-3	NA	few	CASSRGWQSTDTQYF	TGTGCCAGTAGTAGGGGGTGGCAATCCACAGATACGCAGTATTTT
TRBV6-2/TRBV6-3	14	TRBJ1-5	NA	NA	CASSQIQSNQPQHF	TGTGCCAGCAGCCAAATTCAGAGCAATCAGCCCCAGCATTTT
TRBV6-5	12	TRBJ2-1	NA	NA	CASTNPGNEQFF	TGTGCCAGCACCAACCCGGGAAATGAGCAGTTCTTC
TRBV4-3	15	TRBJ2-3	NA	NA	CASSQDLAGTDTQYF	TGCGCCAGCAGCCAAGATTTGGCAGGGACCGATACGCAGTATTTT